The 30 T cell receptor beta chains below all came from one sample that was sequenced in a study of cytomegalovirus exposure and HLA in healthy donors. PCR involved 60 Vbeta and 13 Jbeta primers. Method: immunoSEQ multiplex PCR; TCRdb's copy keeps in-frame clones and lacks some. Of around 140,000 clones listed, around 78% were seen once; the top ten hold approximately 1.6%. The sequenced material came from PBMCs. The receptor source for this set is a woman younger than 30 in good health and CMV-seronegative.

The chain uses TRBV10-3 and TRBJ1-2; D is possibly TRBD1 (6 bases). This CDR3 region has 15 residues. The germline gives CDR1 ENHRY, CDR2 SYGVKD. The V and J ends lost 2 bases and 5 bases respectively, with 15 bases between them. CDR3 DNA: TGTGCCATCAGTGAGGAGGCCGGGGGGCCGTATGGCTACACCTTC. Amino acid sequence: CAISEEAGGPYGYTF.

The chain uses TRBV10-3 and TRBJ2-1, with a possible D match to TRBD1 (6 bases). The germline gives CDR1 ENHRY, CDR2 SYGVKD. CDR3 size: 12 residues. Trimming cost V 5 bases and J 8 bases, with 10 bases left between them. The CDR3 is CAISSSGDEQFF. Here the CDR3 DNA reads TGTGCCATCAGTTCATCAGGGGATGAGCAGTTCTTC.

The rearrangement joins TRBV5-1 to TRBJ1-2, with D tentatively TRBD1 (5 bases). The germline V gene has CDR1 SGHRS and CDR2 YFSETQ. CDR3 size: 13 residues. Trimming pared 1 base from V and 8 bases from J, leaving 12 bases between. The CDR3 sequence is CASSLNQGGGYTF. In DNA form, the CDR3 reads TGCGCCAGCAGCTTGAACCAGGGCGGCGGCTACACCTTC.

CDR3 in DNA: TGTGCCAGCAGCGGTGGGACTAGCGGCGTCAATGAGCAGTTCTTC. Translating it yields CASSGGTSGVNEQFF. V gene TRBV7-6 combines with J gene TRBJ2-1; 11 bases match TRBD2. V dropped 5 bases and J dropped 6; count of bases not matched to a gene: 6. CDR1 is SGHVS and CDR2 is FNYEAQ in the germline V gene. This CDR3 has 15 residues.

The chain's CDR3 is CASSFTPRNQETQYF. The DNA for the CDR3 is TGCGCCAGCAGCTTTACCCCGCGGAACCAAGAGACCCAGTACTTC. The rearrangement links TRBV5-1 to TRBJ2-5; no clear D gene. Germline loops: CDR1 SGHRS, CDR2 YFSETQ. The V end was cut by 2 bases, the J end by 0 bases, with 11 bases between. This CDR3 comprises 15 residues.

This chain's CDR3 is CASSLVGVAYEQYF. CDR3 bases: TGTGCCAGCAGCTTAGTAGGGGTTGCCTACGAGCAGTACTTC. The V gene is TRBV7-9, the J gene TRBJ2-7; D possibly corresponds to TRBD1 (5 bases). CDR1 is SEHNR and CDR2 is FQNEAQ in the germline V gene (reference sequence). The CDR3 is 14 amino acids. The ends were cut back, 1 base at V and 2 bases at J, with 9 bases in the middle.

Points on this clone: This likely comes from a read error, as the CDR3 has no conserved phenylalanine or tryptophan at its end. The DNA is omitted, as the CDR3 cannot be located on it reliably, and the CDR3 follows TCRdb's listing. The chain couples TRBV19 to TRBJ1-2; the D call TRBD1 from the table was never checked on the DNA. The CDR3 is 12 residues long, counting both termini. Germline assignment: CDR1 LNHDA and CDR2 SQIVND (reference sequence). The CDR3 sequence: CASSHRDRGLPC.

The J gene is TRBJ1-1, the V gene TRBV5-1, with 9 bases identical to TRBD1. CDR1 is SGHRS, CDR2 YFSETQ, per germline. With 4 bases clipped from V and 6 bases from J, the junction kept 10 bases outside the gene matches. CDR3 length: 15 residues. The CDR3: CASSLKGQGSSEAFF. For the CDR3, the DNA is TGCGCCAGCAGCCTGAAGGGACAGGGTAGTTCTGAAGCTTTCTTT.

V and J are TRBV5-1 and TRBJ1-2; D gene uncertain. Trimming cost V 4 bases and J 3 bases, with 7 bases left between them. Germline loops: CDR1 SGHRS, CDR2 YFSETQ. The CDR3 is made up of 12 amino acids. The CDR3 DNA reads TGCGCCAGCAGCCCCCAGGACTATGGCTACACCTTC. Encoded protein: CASSPQDYGYTF.

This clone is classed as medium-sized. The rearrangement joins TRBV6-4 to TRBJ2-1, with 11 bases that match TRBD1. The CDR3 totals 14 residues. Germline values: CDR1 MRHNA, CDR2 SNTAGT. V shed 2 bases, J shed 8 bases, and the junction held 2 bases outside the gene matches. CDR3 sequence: CASSDGQGADEQFF. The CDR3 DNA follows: TGTGCCAGCAGTGACGGACAGGGGGCGGATGAGCAGTTCTTC.

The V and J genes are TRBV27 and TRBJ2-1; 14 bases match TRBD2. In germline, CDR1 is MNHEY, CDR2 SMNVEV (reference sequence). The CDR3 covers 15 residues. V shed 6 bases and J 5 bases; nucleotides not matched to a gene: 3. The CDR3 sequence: CASSWGLAGDNEQFF. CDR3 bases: TGTGCCAGCAGCTGGGGACTAGCGGGAGACAATGAGCAGTTCTTC.

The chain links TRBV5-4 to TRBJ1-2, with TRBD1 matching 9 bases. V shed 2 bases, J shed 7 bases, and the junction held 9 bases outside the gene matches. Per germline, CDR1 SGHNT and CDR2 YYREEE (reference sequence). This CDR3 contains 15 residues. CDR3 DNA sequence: TGTGCCAGCAGCTTACACCCGGGACAGGGTGGTGGCTACACCTTC. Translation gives CASSLHPGQGGGYTF.

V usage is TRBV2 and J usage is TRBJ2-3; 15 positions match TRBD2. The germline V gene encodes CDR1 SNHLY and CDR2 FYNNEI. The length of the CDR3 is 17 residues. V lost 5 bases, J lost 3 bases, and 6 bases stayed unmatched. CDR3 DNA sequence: TGTGCCAGCAGTTCCGGGACTAGCGGGAGGAGGACAGATACGCAGTATTTT. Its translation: CASSSGTSGRRTDTQYF.

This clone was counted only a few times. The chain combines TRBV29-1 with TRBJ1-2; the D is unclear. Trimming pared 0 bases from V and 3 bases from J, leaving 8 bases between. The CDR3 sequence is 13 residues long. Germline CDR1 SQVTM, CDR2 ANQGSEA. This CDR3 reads CSVEERGDYGYTF. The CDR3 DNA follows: TGCAGCGTTGAAGAACGGGGAGACTATGGCTACACCTTC.

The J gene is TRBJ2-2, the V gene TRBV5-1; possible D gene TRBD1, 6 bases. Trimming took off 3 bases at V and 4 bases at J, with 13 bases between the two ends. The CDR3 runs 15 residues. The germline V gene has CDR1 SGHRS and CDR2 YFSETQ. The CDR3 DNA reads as TGCGCCAGCAGCTCCACAGGGTCGGGCACCGGGGAGCTGTTTTTT. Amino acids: CASSSTGSGTGELFF. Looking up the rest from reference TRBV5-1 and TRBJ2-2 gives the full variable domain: KAGVTQTPRYLIKTRGQQVTLSCSPISGHRSVSWYQQTPGQGLQFLFEYFSETQRNKGNFPGRFSGRQFSNSRSEMNVSTLELGDSALYLCASSSTGSGTGELFFGEGSRLTVL.

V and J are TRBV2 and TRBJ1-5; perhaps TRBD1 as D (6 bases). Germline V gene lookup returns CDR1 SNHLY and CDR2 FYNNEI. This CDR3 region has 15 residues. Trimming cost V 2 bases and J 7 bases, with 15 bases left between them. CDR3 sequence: CASSETSGVRQPQHF. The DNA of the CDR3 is TGTGCCAGCAGTGAAACTTCAGGGGTCCGGCAGCCCCAGCATTTT.

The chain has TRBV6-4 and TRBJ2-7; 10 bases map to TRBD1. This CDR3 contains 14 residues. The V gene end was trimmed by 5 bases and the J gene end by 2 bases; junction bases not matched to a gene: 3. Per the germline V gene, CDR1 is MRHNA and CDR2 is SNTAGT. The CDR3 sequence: CASSQDRGPYEQYF. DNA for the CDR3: TGTGCCAGCAGTCAAGACAGGGGGCCCTACGAGCAGTACTTC.

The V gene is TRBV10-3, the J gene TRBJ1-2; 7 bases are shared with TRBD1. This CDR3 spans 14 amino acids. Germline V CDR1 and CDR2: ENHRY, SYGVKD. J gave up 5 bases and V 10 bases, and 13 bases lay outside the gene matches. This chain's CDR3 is CATGQERGKYGYTF. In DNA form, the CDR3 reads TGTGCCACAGGACAGGAACGGGGGAAATATGGCTACACCTTC.

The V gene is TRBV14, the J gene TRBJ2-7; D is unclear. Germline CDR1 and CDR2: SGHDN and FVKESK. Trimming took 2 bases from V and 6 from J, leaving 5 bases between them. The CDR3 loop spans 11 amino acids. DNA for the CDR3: TGTGCCAGCAGCCAATTCGGCGAGCAGTACTTC. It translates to CASSQFGEQYF. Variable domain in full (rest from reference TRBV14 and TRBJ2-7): EAGVTQFPSHSVIEKGQTVTLRCDPISGHDNLYWYRRVMGKEIKFLLHFVKESKQDESGMPNNRFLAERTGGTYSTLKVQPAELEDSGVYFCASSQFGEQYFGPGTRLTVT.

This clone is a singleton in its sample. The CDR3 here is CAYQEAGLGSNQPQHF. Here the CDR3 DNA reads TGTGCCTACCAGGAGGCGGGTCTTGGGAGCAATCAGCCCCAGCATTTT. The chain links TRBV30 to TRBJ1-5; D is ambiguous. The CDR3 consists of 16 residues. Trimming pared 7 bases from V and 1 base from J, leaving 20 bases between. CDR1 and CDR2 from the germline V gene are GTSNPN and SVGIG (reference sequence).

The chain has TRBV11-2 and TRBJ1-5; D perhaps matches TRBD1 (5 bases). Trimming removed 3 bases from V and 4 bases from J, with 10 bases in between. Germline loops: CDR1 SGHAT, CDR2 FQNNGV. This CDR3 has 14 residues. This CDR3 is CASSLGGGNQPQHF. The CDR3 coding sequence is TGTGCCAGCAGCTTGGGCGGGGGGAATCAGCCCCAGCATTTT.

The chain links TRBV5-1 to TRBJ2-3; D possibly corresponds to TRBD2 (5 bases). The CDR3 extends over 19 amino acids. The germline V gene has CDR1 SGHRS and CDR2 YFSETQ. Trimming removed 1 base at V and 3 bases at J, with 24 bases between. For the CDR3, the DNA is TGCGCCAGCAGCTTGACGGAAAACACAAGGCGAAGGGAGACAGATACGCAGTATTTT. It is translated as CASSLTENTRRRETDTQYF.

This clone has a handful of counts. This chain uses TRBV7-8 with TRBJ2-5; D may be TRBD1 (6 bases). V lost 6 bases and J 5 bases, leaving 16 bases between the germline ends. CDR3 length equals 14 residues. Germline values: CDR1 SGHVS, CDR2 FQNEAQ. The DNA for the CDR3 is TGTGCCAGCAGAGTCGACCAGGGGACGGAGACCCAGTACTTC. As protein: CASRVDQGTETQYF.

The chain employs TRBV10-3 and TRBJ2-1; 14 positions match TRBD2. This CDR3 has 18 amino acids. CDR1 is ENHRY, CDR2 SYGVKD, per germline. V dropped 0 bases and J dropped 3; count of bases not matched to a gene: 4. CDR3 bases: TGTGCCATCAGTGAGTCCGGACTAGCGGGAGGCCTCTACAATGAGCAGTTCTTC. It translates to CAISESGLAGGLYNEQFF.

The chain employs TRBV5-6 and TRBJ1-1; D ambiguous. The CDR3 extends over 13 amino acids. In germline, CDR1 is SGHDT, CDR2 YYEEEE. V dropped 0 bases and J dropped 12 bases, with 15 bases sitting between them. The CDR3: CASSLGRLRLTFF. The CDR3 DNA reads TGTGCCAGCAGCTTGGGACGACTGCGATTGACTTTCTTT.

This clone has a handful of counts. The CDR3 DNA reads TGTGCCAGCAGGGGGACTGACTACGAGCAGTACTTC. Translating it yields CASRGTDYEQYF. The chain is built from TRBV10-3 and TRBJ2-7; TRBD1 might be the D (7 bases). The ends were cut back, 10 bases at V and 3 bases at J, with 13 bases in the middle. The CDR3 sequence is 12 residues long. Looked up from germline, CDR1 is ENHRY and CDR2 is SYGVKD.

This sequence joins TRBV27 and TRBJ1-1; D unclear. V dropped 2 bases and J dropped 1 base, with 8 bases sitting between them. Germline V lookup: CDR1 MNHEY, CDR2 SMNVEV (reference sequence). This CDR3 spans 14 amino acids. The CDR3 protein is CASSLGRANTEAFF. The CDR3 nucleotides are TGTGCCAGCAGTTTAGGGAGGGCGAACACTGAAGCTTTCTTT.

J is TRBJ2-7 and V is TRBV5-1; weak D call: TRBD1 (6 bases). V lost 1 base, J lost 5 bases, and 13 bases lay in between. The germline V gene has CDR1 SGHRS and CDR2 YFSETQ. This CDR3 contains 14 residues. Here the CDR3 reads CASSLTGLDDEQYF. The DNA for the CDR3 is TGCGCCAGCAGCTTGACAGGGCTGGACGACGAGCAGTACTTC.

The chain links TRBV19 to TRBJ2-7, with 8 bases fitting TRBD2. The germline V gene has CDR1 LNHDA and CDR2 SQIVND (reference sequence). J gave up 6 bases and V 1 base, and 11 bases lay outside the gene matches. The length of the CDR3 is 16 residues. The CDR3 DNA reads TGTGCCAGTAGTATAGCCCCTGCGGGGGGCGGTGGCGAGCAGTACTTC. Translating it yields CASSIAPAGGGGEQYF.

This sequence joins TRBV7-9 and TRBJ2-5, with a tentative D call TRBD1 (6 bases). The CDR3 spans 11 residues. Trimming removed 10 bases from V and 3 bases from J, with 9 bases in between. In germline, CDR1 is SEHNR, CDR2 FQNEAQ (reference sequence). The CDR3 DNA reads TGTGCCATCCGACAGGAAGAGACCCAGTACTTC. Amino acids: CAIRQEETQYF.